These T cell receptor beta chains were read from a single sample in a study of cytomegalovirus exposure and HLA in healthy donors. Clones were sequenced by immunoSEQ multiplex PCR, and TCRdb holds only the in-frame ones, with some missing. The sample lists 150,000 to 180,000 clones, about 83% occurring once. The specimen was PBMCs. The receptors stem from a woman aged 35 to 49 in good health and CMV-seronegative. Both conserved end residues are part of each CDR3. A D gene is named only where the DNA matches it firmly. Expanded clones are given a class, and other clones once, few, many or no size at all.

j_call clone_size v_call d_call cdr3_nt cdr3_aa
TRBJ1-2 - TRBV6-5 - TGTGCCAGCCATGGGCGGGGGGTTTTTGGCTACACCTTC CASHGRGVFGYTF
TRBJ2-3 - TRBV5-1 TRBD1 TGCGCCAGCAGCTATGGACAGGCAGATACGCAGTATTTT CASSYGQADTQYF
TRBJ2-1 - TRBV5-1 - TGCGCCAGCAGCTTGGCCGGCCCTAGTGATGAGCAGTTCTTC CASSLAGPSDEQFF
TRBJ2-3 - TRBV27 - TGTGCCAGCAGTTTATCGAAGGGGACTAGCACAGATACGCAGTATTTT CASSLSKGTSTDTQYF
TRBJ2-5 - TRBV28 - TGTGCCAGCAGCCCTCCTAGCACAGAGACCCAGTACTTC CASSPPSTETQYF
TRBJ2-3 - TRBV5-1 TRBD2 TGCGCCAGCAGCTTTAGCGGGGGGGCTAGCACAGATACGCAGTATTTT CASSFSGGASTDTQYF
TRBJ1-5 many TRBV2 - TGTGCCAGCAGTGAAGAACTGCAGCCCCAGCATTTT CASSEELQPQHF
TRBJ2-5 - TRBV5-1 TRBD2 TGCGCCAGCAGCTTGAGACTCGGGGGTAGCGGGGGTGAAGAGACCCAGTACTTC CASSLRLGGSGGEETQYF
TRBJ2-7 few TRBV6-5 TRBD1 TGTGCCAGCAGTTACTCGGTTGGGACAGCTTACGAGCAGTACTTC CASSYSVGTAYEQYF
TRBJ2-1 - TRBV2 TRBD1 TGTGCCAGCAGACCCCCTGACAGGGAATCCTACAATGAGCAGTTCTTC CASRPPDRESYNEQFF
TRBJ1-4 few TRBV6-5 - TGTGCCAGCAGTTCCCTTGGACTGGATGAAAAACTGTTTTTT CASSSLGLDEKLFF
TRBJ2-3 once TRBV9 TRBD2 TGTGCCAGCAGCTTGCGGGGGGGCCTTGACACAGATACGCAGTATTTT CASSLRGGLDTDTQYF
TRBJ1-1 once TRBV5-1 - TGCGCCAGCAGCTTGGGGGGCATGGGGAACACTGAAGCTTTCTTT CASSLGGMGNTEAFF
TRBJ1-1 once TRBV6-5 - TGTGCCAGCAGACAGGGTCCAGGTCTGAACACTGAAGCTTTCTTT CASRQGPGLNTEAFF
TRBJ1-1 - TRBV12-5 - TGTGCTAGTGGTTTGTCAAGGACAGCCCCACTTATGAACACTGAAGCTTTCTTT CASGLSRTAPLMNTEAFF
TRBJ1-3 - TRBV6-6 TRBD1 TGTGCCAGCAGTTACTCGACAGGGCCTGGAAACACCATATATTTT CASSYSTGPGNTIYF
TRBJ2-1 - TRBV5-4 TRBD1 TGTGCCAGCAGCCCCCCCGGGACAGGGAACAATGAGCAGTTCTTC CASSPPGTGNNEQFF
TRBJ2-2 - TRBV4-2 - TGTGCCAGCAGCCAAGGTCAGGGGAGAACCGGGGAGCTGTTTTTT CASSQGQGRTGELFF
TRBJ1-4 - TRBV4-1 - TGCGCCAGCAGCCGGGGTGGGGGGATTAATGAAAAACTGTTTTTT CASSRGGGINEKLFF
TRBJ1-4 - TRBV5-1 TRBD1 TGCGCCAGCAGCGGTTCGGACAGGGTGCATGAAAAACTGTTTTTT CASSGSDRVHEKLFF
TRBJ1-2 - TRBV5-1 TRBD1 TGCGCCAGCAGCTTGGGGGACAGGGACTATGGCTACACCTTC CASSLGDRDYGYTF
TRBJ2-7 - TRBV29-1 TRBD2 TGCAGCGCCCGGGCCAACGGGGGGGCCTACGAGCAGTACTTC CSARANGGAYEQYF
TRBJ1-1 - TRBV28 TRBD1 TGTGCCAGCAGTCACTGGACAGGGAGCTCTGAAGCTTTCTTT CASSHWTGSSEAFF
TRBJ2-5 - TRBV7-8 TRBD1 TGTGCCAGCAGCTTAGCGGACAGGGGGCGAGGGACCCAGTACTTC CASSLADRGRGTQYF
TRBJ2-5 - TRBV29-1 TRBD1 TGCAGCGGCCGGGACAGGACCCAGTACTTC CSGRDRTQYF
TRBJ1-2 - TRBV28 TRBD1 TGTGCCAGCAGTACCCTCGGAGCCGACAGGGTGCACTATGGCTACACCTTC CASSTLGADRVHYGYTF
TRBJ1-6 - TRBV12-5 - TGTGCTAGTGGTTTCGGAGATAATTCACCCCTCCACTTT CASGFGDNSPLHF
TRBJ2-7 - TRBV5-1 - TGCGCCAGCAGCTTGGACGGGGCCTACGAGCAGTACTTC CASSLDGAYEQYF
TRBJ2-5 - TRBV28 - TGTGCCAGCAGTCCCGCAGGGTACCAAGAGACCCAGTACTTC CASSPAGYQETQYF
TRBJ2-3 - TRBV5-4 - TGTGCCAGCAGCTTGAGTACCGGAAGCGCAGATACGCAGTATTTT CASSLSTGSADTQYF
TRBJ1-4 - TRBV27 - TGTGCCAGCAGTCTAGCGGGACGGACTAATGAAAAACTGTTTTTT CASSLAGRTNEKLFF
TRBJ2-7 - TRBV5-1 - TGCGCCAGCAGCCCATCTACTGGGGGGTTCTACGAGCAGTACTTC CASSPSTGGFYEQYF
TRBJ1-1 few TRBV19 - TGTGCCAGTGGGGGGGTTTGGAACACTGAAGCTTTCTTT CASGGVWNTEAFF
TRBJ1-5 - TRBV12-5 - TGTGCTAGTGGTTTGGAGACAGGAGGAGGTCAGCCCCAGCATTTT CASGLETGGGQPQHF